Listed below are T cell receptor beta chains from one sample, sequenced in a study of post-analysis software for immune sequencing data. TCRdb fed the PCR reads into MiXCR, producing one record per CDR3 protein. The repertoire includes approximately 570,000 distinct CDR3 sequences, roughly 47% of them detected once, and approximately 1.7% sits in the top ten. Sequenced: blood. The receptor source for this set is a girl aged 5 to 17 with multiple sclerosis. Each CDR3 is given with its conserved first and last residue. The D gene is left open where the match is weak. A clone size is listed for some rows: how often the clone was seen (once, few, many), or a class if it is expanded.

v_gene: TRBV7-2; d_gene: NA; abundance: few; j_gene: TRBJ2-5; CDR3aa: CASSLDPAGPRETQYF; CDR3nt: TGTGCCAGCAGCTTAGATCCAGCGGGCCCTCGGGAGACCCAGTACTTC
v_gene: TRBV10-3; d_gene: NA; abundance: NA; j_gene: TRBJ2-5; CDR3aa: CAISMDRAETQYF; CDR3nt: TGTGCCATCAGTATGGACAGAGCAGAGACCCAGTACTTC
v_gene: TRBV20-1; d_gene: NA; abundance: once; j_gene: TRBJ1-1; CDR3aa: CSARDLGKGWNTEAFF; CDR3nt: TGCAGTGCTAGAGATCTCGGGAAGGGGTGGAACACTGAAGCTTTCTTT
v_gene: TRBV12-3/TRBV12-4; d_gene: NA; abundance: once; j_gene: TRBJ2-5; CDR3aa: CAGSPGTDTNIRYF; CDR3nt: TGTGCCGGCAGTCCCGGGACGGATACAAACATTCGGTACTTC
v_gene: TRBV3-1; d_gene: NA; abundance: NA; j_gene: TRBJ2-3; CDR3aa: CASGTDLATDTQYF; CDR3nt: TGTGCCAGTGGGACCGACCTAGCCACAGATACGCAGTATTTT
v_gene: TRBV5-1; d_gene: NA; abundance: NA; j_gene: TRBJ1-1; CDR3aa: CASSVDLAVGTEAFF; CDR3nt: TGCGCCAGCAGCGTGGACCTGGCTGTAGGCACTGAAGCTTTCTTT
v_gene: TRBV18; d_gene: NA; abundance: NA; j_gene: TRBJ1-4; CDR3aa: CASSPIREKLFF; CDR3nt: TGTGCCAGCTCACCTATCCGGGAGAAACTGTTTTTT
v_gene: TRBV12-3/TRBV12-4; d_gene: NA; abundance: few; j_gene: TRBJ2-7; CDR3aa: CASTDRPYEQYF; CDR3nt: TGTGCCAGCACCGACAGACCCTACGAGCAGTACTTC
v_gene: TRBV11-2; d_gene: NA; abundance: NA; j_gene: TRBJ2-1; CDR3aa: CASSIAGRLNEQFF; CDR3nt: TGTGCCAGCAGCATCGCCGGACGTCTCAATGAGCAGTTCTTC
v_gene: TRBV7-9; d_gene: TRBD2; abundance: NA; j_gene: TRBJ2-5; CDR3aa: CASSSSGVALAQYF; CDR3nt: TGTGCCAGCAGCTCCAGCGGGGTTGCCCTAGCCCAGTACTTC
v_gene: TRBV10-1; d_gene: NA; abundance: NA; j_gene: TRBJ2-1; CDR3aa: CASSEPTRGEQFF; CDR3nt: TGCGCCAGCAGTGAGCCAACCCGGGGCGAGCAGTTCTTC
v_gene: TRBV4-1; d_gene: NA; abundance: NA; j_gene: TRBJ1-4; CDR3aa: CASSQIDEKLFF; CDR3nt: TGCGCCAGCAGCCAGATCGATGAAAAACTGTTTTTT
v_gene: TRBV21-1; d_gene: NA; abundance: few; j_gene: TRBJ2-1; CDR3aa: CASSKVRGTGTYEQFF; CDR3nt: TGTGCCAGCAGCAAAGTGAGGGGGACAGGGACATATGAGCAGTTCTTC
v_gene: TRBV6-4; d_gene: NA; abundance: NA; j_gene: TRBJ2-1; CDR3aa: CASSDSSGGYNKQFF; CDR3nt: TGTGCCAGCAGTGACTCTAGCGGAGGCTACAATAAGCAGTTCTTC
v_gene: TRBV12-3/TRBV12-4; d_gene: NA; abundance: few; j_gene: TRBJ2-3; CDR3aa: CASSRSRTDTQYF; CDR3nt: TGTGCCAGCAGTAGGTCCCGCACAGATACGCAGTATTTT
v_gene: TRBV7-6; d_gene: TRBD1; abundance: few; j_gene: TRBJ1-1; CDR3aa: CASSLRTGTGGLEAFF; CDR3nt: TGTGCCAGCAGCCTCAGAACCGGGACAGGGGGGTTAGAAGCTTTCTTT
v_gene: TRBV13; d_gene: TRBD2; abundance: NA; j_gene: TRBJ2-7; CDR3aa: CASSGLLAGGIYEQYF; CDR3nt: TGTGCCAGCAGCGGCCTGCTCGCGGGAGGGATCTACGAGCAGTACTTC
v_gene: TRBV5-1; d_gene: NA; abundance: few; j_gene: TRBJ1-2; CDR3aa: CASSLTGTGPWDGYTF; CDR3nt: TGCGCCAGCAGCTTAACAGGGACGGGACCTTGGGATGGCTACACCTTC
v_gene: TRBV7-9; d_gene: NA; abundance: NA; j_gene: TRBJ2-7; CDR3aa: CASRTTEAPSYEQYF; CDR3nt: TGTGCCAGCAGAACAACGGAGGCCCCTTCCTACGAGCAGTACTTC
v_gene: TRBV12-3/TRBV12-4; d_gene: TRBD1; abundance: NA; j_gene: TRBJ1-1; CDR3aa: CASSFEGARMNTEAFF; CDR3nt: TGTGCCAGCAGTTTTGAGGGGGCGCGAATGAACACTGAAGCTTTCTTT
v_gene: TRBV20-1; d_gene: NA; abundance: few; j_gene: TRBJ1-1; CDR3aa: CSARDPGRGNTEAFF; CDR3nt: TGCAGTGCTAGAGACCCCGGACGGGGGAACACTGAAGCTTTCTTT
v_gene: TRBV20-1; d_gene: NA; abundance: NA; j_gene: TRBJ2-3; CDR3aa: CSASRDLRTTDTQYF; CDR3nt: TGCAGTGCCAGCCGTGACCTAAGAACCACAGATACGCAGTATTTT
v_gene: TRBV20-1; d_gene: NA; abundance: NA; j_gene: TRBJ2-1; CDR3aa: CSAQGGTYNEQFF; CDR3nt: TGCAGTGCCCAGGGTGGTACCTACAATGAGCAGTTCTTC
v_gene: TRBV7-2; d_gene: NA; abundance: many; j_gene: TRBJ1-2; CDR3aa: CASSLSQGDGYTF; CDR3nt: TGTGCCAGCAGCTTATCTCAAGGAGATGGCTACACCTTC
v_gene: TRBV12-3/TRBV12-4; d_gene: TRBD1; abundance: few; j_gene: TRBJ2-1; CDR3aa: CASSSGTGVNNEQFF; CDR3nt: TGTGCCAGCAGCTCCGGGACAGGGGTTAACAATGAGCAGTTCTTC
v_gene: TRBV29-1; d_gene: TRBD2; abundance: NA; j_gene: TRBJ2-7; CDR3aa: CSVEGLSWGLAGYEQYF; CDR3nt: TGCAGCGTTGAAGGGCTGAGTTGGGGACTAGCGGGCTACGAGCAGTACTTC
v_gene: TRBV6-5; d_gene: NA; abundance: once; j_gene: TRBJ1-2; CDR3aa: CASSKVADHGYTF; CDR3nt: TGTGCCAGCAGTAAAGTGGCGGACCATGGCTACACCTTC
v_gene: TRBV20-1; d_gene: TRBD1; abundance: NA; j_gene: TRBJ1-2; CDR3aa: CSARSPGTDGYTF; CDR3nt: TGCAGTGCTAGGAGTCCCGGGACAGATGGCTACACCTTC
v_gene: TRBV5-1; d_gene: NA; abundance: NA; j_gene: TRBJ1-5; CDR3aa: CASSLVAGADQPQHF; CDR3nt: TGCGCCAGCAGCTTGGTGGCGGGCGCGGATCAGCCCCAGCATTTT
v_gene: TRBV11-2; d_gene: NA; abundance: NA; j_gene: TRBJ1-2; CDR3aa: CASSPRDIRNGYTF; CDR3nt: TGTGCCAGCAGCCCCCGGGACATAAGGAATGGCTACACCTTC
v_gene: TRBV12-3/TRBV12-4; d_gene: TRBD1; abundance: NA; j_gene: TRBJ1-2; CDR3aa: CASRAGFQGADGYTF; CDR3nt: TGTGCCAGCAGGGCGGGTTTCCAGGGGGCGGATGGCTACACCTTC
v_gene: TRBV7-2; d_gene: NA; abundance: NA; j_gene: TRBJ1-6; CDR3aa: CASSSSGPYNSPLHF; CDR3nt: TGTGCCAGCAGCTCCTCAGGCCCCTATAATTCACCCCTCCACTTT
v_gene: TRBV29-1; d_gene: TRBD1; abundance: few; j_gene: TRBJ2-5; CDR3aa: CSVETGEKTQYF; CDR3nt: TGCAGCGTTGAGACAGGGGAAAAGACCCAGTACTTC
v_gene: TRBV5-1; d_gene: NA; abundance: many; j_gene: TRBJ2-3; CDR3aa: CASSLGRSTDTQYF; CDR3nt: TGTGCCAGCAGCTTAGGACGGAGCACAGATACGCAGTATTTT
v_gene: TRBV13; d_gene: NA; abundance: NA; j_gene: TRBJ2-1; CDR3aa: CASSLAAGRAQFF; CDR3nt: TGTGCCAGCAGCTTAGCGGCGGGCAGGGCCCAGTTCTTC
v_gene: TRBV20-1; d_gene: TRBD2; abundance: NA; j_gene: TRBJ2-1; CDR3aa: CSARGWTSGGSSYNEQFF; CDR3nt: TGCAGTGCTAGAGGTTGGACTAGCGGGGGTAGCTCCTACAATGAGCAGTTCTTC
v_gene: TRBV4-1; d_gene: NA; abundance: NA; j_gene: TRBJ2-3; CDR3aa: CASSQEGSGVLTDTQYF; CDR3nt: TGCGCCAGCAGCCAAGAGGGTAGCGGAGTCCTCACAGATACGCAGTATTTT
v_gene: TRBV29-1; d_gene: NA; abundance: NA; j_gene: TRBJ2-3; CDR3aa: CSVVRRGAQSTDTQYF; CDR3nt: TGCAGCGTTGTTAGGCGGGGAGCGCAGAGCACAGATACGCAGTATTTT
v_gene: TRBV7-2; d_gene: NA; abundance: few; j_gene: TRBJ2-3; CDR3aa: CASSLVLKDTQYF; CDR3nt: TGTGCCAGCAGCTTAGTCCTCAAAGATACGCAGTATTTT
v_gene: TRBV28; d_gene: NA; abundance: NA; j_gene: TRBJ2-1; CDR3aa: CASSLYNNEQFF; CDR3nt: TGTGCCAGCAGCCTCTACAACAATGAGCAGTTCTTC
v_gene: TRBV7-9; d_gene: NA; abundance: few; j_gene: TRBJ2-6; CDR3aa: CASSSEGGANVLTF; CDR3nt: TGTGCCAGCAGCTCGGAGGGGGGGGCCAACGTCCTGACTTTC
v_gene: TRBV20-1; d_gene: NA; abundance: NA; j_gene: TRBJ2-6; CDR3aa: CSARPDGGSGANVLTF; CDR3nt: TGCAGTGCCAGACCGGACGGGGGCTCTGGGGCCAACGTCCTGACTTTC
v_gene: TRBV29-1; d_gene: NA; abundance: once; j_gene: TRBJ1-1; CDR3aa: CSVVGLHGAEAFF; CDR3nt: TGCAGCGTTGTTGGGCTACATGGCGCTGAAGCTTTCTTT
v_gene: TRBV20-1; d_gene: TRBD1; abundance: few; j_gene: TRBJ2-7; CDR3aa: CSASGQSTYEQYF; CDR3nt: TGCAGTGCTTCGGGACAGTCAACCTACGAGCAGTACTTC
v_gene: TRBV12-3/TRBV12-4; d_gene: NA; abundance: NA; j_gene: TRBJ1-2; CDR3aa: CASSLAQRGTSGGYTF; CDR3nt: TGTGCCAGCAGTTTAGCTCAACGGGGGACCTCCGGTGGCTACACCTTC
v_gene: TRBV5-1; d_gene: TRBD1; abundance: NA; j_gene: TRBJ1-1; CDR3aa: CASSLEQGGTEAFF; CDR3nt: TGCGCCAGCAGCTTGGAACAGGGGGGGACTGAAGCTTTCTTT
v_gene: TRBV9; d_gene: NA; abundance: few; j_gene: TRBJ2-3; CDR3aa: CASRASLGTDTQYF; CDR3nt: TGTGCCAGCAGGGCTTCCTTAGGCACAGATACGCAGTATTTT
v_gene: TRBV5-1; d_gene: NA; abundance: few; j_gene: TRBJ2-6; CDR3aa: CASSLTRGFGANVLTF; CDR3nt: TGCGCCAGCAGCTTAACCAGAGGGTTTGGGGCCAACGTCCTGACTTTC
v_gene: TRBV12-3/TRBV12-4; d_gene: NA; abundance: few; j_gene: TRBJ1-5; CDR3aa: CASSYRRTKAYNQPQHF; CDR3nt: TGTGCCAGCAGTTATCGGCGGACGAAGGCATACAATCAGCCCCAGCATTTT
v_gene: TRBV25-1; d_gene: NA; abundance: NA; j_gene: TRBJ2-7; CDR3aa: CASSEYAQGTSTDEQYF; CDR3nt: TGTGCCAGCAGTGAATACGCTCAGGGGACCTCAACCGACGAGCAGTACTTC
v_gene: TRBV5-1; d_gene: NA; abundance: NA; j_gene: TRBJ2-7; CDR3aa: CASSMGPQGYEQYF; CDR3nt: TGCGCCAGCAGCATGGGGCCGCAGGGCTACGAGCAGTACTTC
v_gene: TRBV6-2/TRBV6-3; d_gene: TRBD1; abundance: NA; j_gene: TRBJ2-7; CDR3aa: CAGRGTGIFYEQYF; CDR3nt: TGTGCCGGCAGGGGGACAGGGATTTTCTACGAGCAGTACTTC
v_gene: TRBV6-5; d_gene: TRBD2; abundance: NA; j_gene: TRBJ2-7; CDR3aa: CASSYRTSATYEQYF; CDR3nt: TGTGCCAGCAGTTACAGAACTAGCGCGACCTACGAGCAGTACTTC